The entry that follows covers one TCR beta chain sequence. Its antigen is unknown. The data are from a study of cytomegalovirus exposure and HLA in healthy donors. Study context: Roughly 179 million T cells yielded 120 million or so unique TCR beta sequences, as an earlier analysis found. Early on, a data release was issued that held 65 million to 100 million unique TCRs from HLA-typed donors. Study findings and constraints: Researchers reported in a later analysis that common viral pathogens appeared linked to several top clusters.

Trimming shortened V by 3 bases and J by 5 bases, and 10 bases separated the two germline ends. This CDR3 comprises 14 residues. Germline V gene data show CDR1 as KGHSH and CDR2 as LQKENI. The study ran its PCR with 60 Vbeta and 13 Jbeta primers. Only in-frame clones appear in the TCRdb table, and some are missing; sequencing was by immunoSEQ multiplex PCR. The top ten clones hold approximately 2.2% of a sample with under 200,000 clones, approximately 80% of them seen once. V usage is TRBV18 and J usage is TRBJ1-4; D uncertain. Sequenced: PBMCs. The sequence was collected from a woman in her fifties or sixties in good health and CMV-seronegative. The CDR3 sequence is CASSPAALNEKLFF. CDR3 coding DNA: TGTGCCAGCTCACCGGCGGCCCTAAATGAAAAACTGTTTTTT. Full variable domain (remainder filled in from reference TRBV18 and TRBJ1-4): NAGVMQNPRHLVRRRGQEARLRCSPMKGHSHVYWYRQLPEEGLKFMVYLQKENIIDESGMPKERFSAEFPKEGPSILRIQQVVRGDSAAYFCASSPAALNEKLFFGSGTQLSVL.